These T cell receptor beta chains were read from a single sample in a study of CD8 T cells in Susac syndrome. TCRdb reprocessed the immunoSEQ multiplex PCR reads with MiXCR, giving one entry per CDR3 protein. Seen here are around 140,000 distinct CDR3 sequences, about 95% observed once, and the top ten hold around 0.12%. The sequenced material came from CD4+ T cells from PBMCs. The receptor source for this set is a human donor with multiple sclerosis. The CDR3 runs from the conserved cysteine through the conserved F or W. The D gene is left open where the match is weak. Clone size is not always given. Where it is, it says once, few, many or a class for expanded clones.

abundance,d_gene,v_gene,j_gene,CDR3nt,CDR3aa
.,.,TRBV19,TRBJ1-2,TGTGCCAGTAGTCGGGGGAAGGTAAATGGCTACACCTTC,CASSRGKVNGYTF
.,.,TRBV6-6,TRBJ2-1,TGTGCCAGCAGTTACGTGGCTAGCGCCCACAATGAGCAGTTCTTC,CASSYVASAHNEQFF
.,.,TRBV27,TRBJ1-1,TGTGCCAGCAGTTTAATACAGGGGAACACTGAAGCTTTCTTT,CASSLIQGNTEAFF
.,TRBD2,TRBV7-2,TRBJ2-3,TGTGCCAGCAGCTTTGGCGGGGGGAGGGGAGATACGCAGTATTTT,CASSFGGGRGDTQYF
.,.,TRBV30,TRBJ1-6,TGTGCCTGGAGCCCACCCGGGACCGCCCCTAATTCACCCCTCCACTTT,CAWSPPGTAPNSPLHF
.,TRBD2,TRBV27,TRBJ2-3,TGTGCCAGCAGTTTTCGACTAGCTGGCCTTACCACAGATACGCAGTATTTT,CASSFRLAGLTTDTQYF
once,.,TRBV6-1,TRBJ2-2,TGTGCCAGCAGTAGGGACCCCACCGGGGAGCTGTTTTTT,CASSRDPTGELFF
.,.,TRBV29-1,TRBJ1-5,TGCAGCGTTGAACAACGACGGACACAAGATCAGCCCCAGCATTTT,CSVEQRRTQDQPQHF
.,TRBD2,TRBV29-1,TRBJ2-1,TGCAGCGTTGGGAGGACTAGCGGCAATGAGCAGTTCTTC,CSVGRTSGNEQFF
.,.,TRBV7-8,TRBJ2-4,TGTGCCAGCAGCCCCTCATCCCAGGGCAAAAACATTCAGTACTTC,CASSPSSQGKNIQYF
.,TRBD2,TRBV20-1,TRBJ2-5,TGCAGTGCCCCCCGACTAGCGGGAGATGAGACCCAGTACTTC,CSAPRLAGDETQYF